This T cell receptor (beta chain) was documented in a study of T cells in Graves' hyperthyroidism and ophthalmopathy. This clonotype was found a few times. On the basis of clinical symptoms, serum thyroxine and TRAb, thyroid ultrasound and orbital computed tomography, diagnoses were made. From RNA transcripts, TCR beta CDR3 regions were amplified. With the HTBI primer set, the TCR CDR3 went through a first round of RT-PCR. Each CDR3 protein is one row after TCRdb ran MiXCR on the multiplex PCR reads. The data contain more than 550,000 distinct CDR3 sequences, 45% of them singletons. Trimming shortened V by 5 bases and J by 2 bases, and 12 bases separated the two germline ends. The CDR3 runs 14 residues.

The V call is TRBV12-3 or TRBV12-4, the J call TRBJ2-5, with no clear D. The specimen sequenced was peripheral blood or thyroid tissue (not recorded which). The TCR sequence derives from an adult man with Graves' disease, either hyperthyroidism or ophthalmopathy (not recorded which). The DNA of the CDR3 is TGTGCCAGCAGTCCCACTGGGTGGCAAGAGACCCAGTACTTC. Amino acid sequence: CASSPTGWQETQYF.